This TCR beta chain emerged from a study of blood T cell repertoires in COVID-19. Study at large: PBMCs, B-cell-depleted T cells, or T cells provided the cDNA or gDNA that made up the material.

In the authors' workflow: Amplification of reference gene primers provided the estimated nucleated cell counts. Using immunoSEQ multiplex PCR, the repertoire was profiled, and TCRdb retains in-frame clones only, with some absent. That table furnishes V, J and clone size, whereas the DNA furnished D and trimming. The table has about 68,000 clones, about nine tenths seen once. Deletions cut 0 bases from V and 13 bases from J, with 15 bases between. The V gene's germline CDR1 is SGHVS and CDR2 FQNEAQ. This CDR3 spans 14 amino acids. The V gene is TRBV7-8, the J gene TRBJ1-4; tentative D call: TRBD1 (5 bases). The specimen sequenced was peripheral blood. This sequence was found in a young man with acute or convalescent COVID-19. CDR3 coding DNA: TGTGCCAGCAGCTTAGCATTTTGGGACTTCGGACTGTTTTTT. Protein product: CASSLAFWDFGLFF.